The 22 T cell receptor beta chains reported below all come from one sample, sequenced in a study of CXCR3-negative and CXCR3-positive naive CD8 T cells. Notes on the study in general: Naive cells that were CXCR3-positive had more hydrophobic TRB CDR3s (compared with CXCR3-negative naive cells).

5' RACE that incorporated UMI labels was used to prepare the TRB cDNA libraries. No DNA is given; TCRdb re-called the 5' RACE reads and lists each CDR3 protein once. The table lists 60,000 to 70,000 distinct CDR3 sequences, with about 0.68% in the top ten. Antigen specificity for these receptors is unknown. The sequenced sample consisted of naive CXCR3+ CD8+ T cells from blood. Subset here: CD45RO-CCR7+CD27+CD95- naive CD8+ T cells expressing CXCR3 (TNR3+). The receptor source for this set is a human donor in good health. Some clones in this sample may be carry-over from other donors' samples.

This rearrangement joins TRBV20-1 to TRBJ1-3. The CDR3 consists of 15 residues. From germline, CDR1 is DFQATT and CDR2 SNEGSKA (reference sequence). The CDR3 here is CSAGFGVLSGNTIYF.

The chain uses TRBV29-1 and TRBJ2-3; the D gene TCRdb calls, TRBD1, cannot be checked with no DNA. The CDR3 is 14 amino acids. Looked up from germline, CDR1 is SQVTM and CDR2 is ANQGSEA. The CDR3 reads CSVSGTIYTDTQYF.

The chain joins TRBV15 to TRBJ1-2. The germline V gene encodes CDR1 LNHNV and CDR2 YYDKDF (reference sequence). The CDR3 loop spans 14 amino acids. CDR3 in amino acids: CATSRAGAVYGYTF.

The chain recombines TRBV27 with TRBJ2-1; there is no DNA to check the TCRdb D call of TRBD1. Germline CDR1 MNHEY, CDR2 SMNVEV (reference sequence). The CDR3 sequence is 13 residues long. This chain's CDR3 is CASIQQGGNEQFF.

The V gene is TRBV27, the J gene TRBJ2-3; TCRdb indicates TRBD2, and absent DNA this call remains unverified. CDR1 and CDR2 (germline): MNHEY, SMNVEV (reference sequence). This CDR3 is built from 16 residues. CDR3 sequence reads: CASSRTLAGGSDTQYF.

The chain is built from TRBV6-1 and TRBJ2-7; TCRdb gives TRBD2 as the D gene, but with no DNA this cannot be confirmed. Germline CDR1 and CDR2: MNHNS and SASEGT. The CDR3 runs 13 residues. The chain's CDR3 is CAGRRDSSYEQYF.

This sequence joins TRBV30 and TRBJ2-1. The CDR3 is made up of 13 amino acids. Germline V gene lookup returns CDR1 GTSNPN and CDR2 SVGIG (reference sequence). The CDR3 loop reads CAWSVYSSNEQFF.

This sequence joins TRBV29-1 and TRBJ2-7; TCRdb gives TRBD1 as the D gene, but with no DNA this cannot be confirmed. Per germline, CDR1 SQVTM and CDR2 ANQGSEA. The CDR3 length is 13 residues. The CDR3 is CSVEGDGPYEQYF.

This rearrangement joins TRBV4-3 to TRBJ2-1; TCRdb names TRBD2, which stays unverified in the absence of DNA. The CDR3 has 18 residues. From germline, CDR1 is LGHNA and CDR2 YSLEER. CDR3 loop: CASSQDSPALSSYNEQFF.

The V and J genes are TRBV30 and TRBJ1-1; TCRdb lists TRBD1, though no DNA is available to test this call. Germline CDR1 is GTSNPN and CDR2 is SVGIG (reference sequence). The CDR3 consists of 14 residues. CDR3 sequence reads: CAWRQGFGNTEAFF.

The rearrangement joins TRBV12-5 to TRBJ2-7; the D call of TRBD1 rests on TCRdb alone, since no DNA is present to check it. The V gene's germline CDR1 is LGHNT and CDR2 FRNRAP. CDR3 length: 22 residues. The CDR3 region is CASGLIRDKWALRSRENNEQYF.

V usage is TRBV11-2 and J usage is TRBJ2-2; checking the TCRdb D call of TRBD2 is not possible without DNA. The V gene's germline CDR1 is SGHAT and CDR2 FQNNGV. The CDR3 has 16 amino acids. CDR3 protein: CASSLGWGGALGELFF.

The CDR3 sequence is CASSYSKRVGNTEAFF. The V and J genes are TRBV6-2 or TRBV6-3 and TRBJ1-1. This CDR3 is 16 amino acids long. Germline V gives CDR1 MNHEY, CDR2 SVGEGT.

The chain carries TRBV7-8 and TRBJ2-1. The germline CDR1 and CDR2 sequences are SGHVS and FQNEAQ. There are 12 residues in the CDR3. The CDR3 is CASSLDDDEQFF.

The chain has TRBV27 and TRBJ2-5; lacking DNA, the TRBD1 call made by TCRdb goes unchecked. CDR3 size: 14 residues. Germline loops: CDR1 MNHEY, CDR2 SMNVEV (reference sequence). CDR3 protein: CASSPRTDQETQYF.

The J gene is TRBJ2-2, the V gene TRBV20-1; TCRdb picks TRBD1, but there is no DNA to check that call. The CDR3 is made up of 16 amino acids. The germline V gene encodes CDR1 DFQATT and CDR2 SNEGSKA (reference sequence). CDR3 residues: CSAREAVDVPGGELFF.

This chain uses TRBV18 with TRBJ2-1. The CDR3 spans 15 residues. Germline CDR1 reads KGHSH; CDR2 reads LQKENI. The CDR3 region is CASSPSGGTYNEQFF.

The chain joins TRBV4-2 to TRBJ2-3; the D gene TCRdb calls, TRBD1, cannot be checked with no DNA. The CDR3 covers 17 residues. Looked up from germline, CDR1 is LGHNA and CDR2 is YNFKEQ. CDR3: CASSQAVPSPSTDTQYF.

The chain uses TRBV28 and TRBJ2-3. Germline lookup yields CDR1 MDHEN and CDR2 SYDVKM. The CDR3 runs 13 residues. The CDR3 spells CASSFSLTDTQYF.

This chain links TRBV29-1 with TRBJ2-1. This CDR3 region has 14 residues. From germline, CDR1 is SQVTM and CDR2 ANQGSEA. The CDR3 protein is CSVEGRSSYNEQFF.

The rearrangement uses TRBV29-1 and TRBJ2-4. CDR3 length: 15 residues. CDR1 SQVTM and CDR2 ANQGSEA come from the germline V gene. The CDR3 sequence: CSVERVAGEFKVQYF.

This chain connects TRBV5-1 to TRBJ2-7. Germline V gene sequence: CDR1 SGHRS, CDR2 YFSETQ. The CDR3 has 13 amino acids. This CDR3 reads CASTLETSYEQYF.